This T cell receptor (beta chain) was profiled in a study of CD8 T cells in Susac syndrome. The study, taken as a whole, reports: That the number of individuals in its TCR sequencing and HLA analysis was relatively small was acknowledged by the study.

cDNA came from about 0.51 to 1 ug RNA primed by random hexamers. TCRdb redid the calling of the immunoSEQ multiplex PCR reads with MiXCR, one entry per CDR3 protein. The sample consists of 250,000 to 350,000 distinct CDR3 sequences, 85% of them appearing once. Per the germline V gene, CDR1 is MNHEY and CDR2 is SMNVEV (reference sequence). CDR3 length equals 14 residues. Trimming left V 4 bases short and J 2 bases short, with 9 bases between. As concerns this clonotype: The antigen remains unidentified.

The source of this sequence is a human donor with multiple sclerosis. The chain uses TRBV27 and TRBJ2-1; D assignment may be TRBD1 or TRBD2 (5 bases each). Sequences were obtained from CD8+ T cells from PBMCs. The CDR3 here is CASSSRDPYNEQFF. The CDR3 nucleotides read TGTGCCAGCAGTTCCCGGGACCCCTACAATGAGCAGTTCTTC.